This T cell receptor beta chain comes out of a study of EBV T-cell therapy then PD-1 blockade in nasopharyngeal carcinoma. This CDR3 contains 13 residues. V lost 2 bases to trimming and J lost 6 bases; unmatched junction nucleotides: 0. Germline CDR1 and CDR2: MNHEY and SVGAGI. With respect to this clone: Its target is unknown.

Time point here: 266 days after commencement of treatment, after nivolumab therapy. Specified treatment: AdE1-LMPpoly-expanded autologous EBV-specific T-cell therapy followed by anti-PD-1 nivolumab. Sequencing was performed with immunoSEQ multiplex PCR; in TCRdb, only in-frame clones are kept and a portion is missing. This table holds approximately 22,000 clones, approximately 79% found once. The sequences come from CD8+ T cells from blood, collected at roughly day 290 from a patient whose treatment included autologous EBV-specific T cells and nivolumab. The chain links TRBV6-5 to TRBJ2-1, with 8 bases that match TRBD1. The TCR originated in a man aged 40-50 years with nasopharyngeal carcinoma. CDR3 in DNA: TGTGCCAGCAGTTACACAGGGGGCAATGAGCAGTTCTTC. This sequence encodes CASSYTGGNEQFF.